This T cell receptor beta chain was retrieved from a study of blood T cell repertoires in COVID-19. After removal of 5 bases from V and 8 bases from J, the junction contained 10 bases not matched to a gene. Looked up from germline, CDR1 is SGHTA and CDR2 is FQGNSA. The CDR3 sequence is 15 residues long. As originally analysed: Amplification from reference gene primers served as the basis for estimated nucleated cell counts. Libraries were prepared by immunoSEQ multiplex PCR; TCRdb keeps only in-frame clonotypes and omits some of them. V and J calls plus clone size are reproduced from that table; the DNA served to infer D and trimming. The sample lists tens of thousands of clones; approximately 71% were seen once.

This clonotype originated in a man between 65 and 85 years old with COVID-19, enrolled during active disease. This chain links TRBV7-2 with TRBJ1-4, with 8 bases matching TRBD1. The sample taken for sequencing was peripheral blood. CDR3 sequence reads: CASSTRQGAVEKLFF. Here the CDR3 DNA reads TGTGCCAGCAGCACCCGCCAGGGGGCGGTCGAAAAACTGTTTTTT.